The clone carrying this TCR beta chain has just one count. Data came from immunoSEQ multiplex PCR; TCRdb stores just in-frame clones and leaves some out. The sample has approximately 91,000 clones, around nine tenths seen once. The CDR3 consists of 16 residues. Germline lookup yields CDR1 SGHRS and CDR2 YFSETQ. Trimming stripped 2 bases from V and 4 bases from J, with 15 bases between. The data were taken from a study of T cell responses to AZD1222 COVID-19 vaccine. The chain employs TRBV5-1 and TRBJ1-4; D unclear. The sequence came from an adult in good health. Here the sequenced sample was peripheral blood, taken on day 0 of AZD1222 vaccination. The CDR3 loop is CASSLWGRLDNEKLFF. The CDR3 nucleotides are TGCGCCAGCAGCTTATGGGGTAGGCTTGATAATGAAAAACTGTTTTTT.